Each of the 8 T cell receptor beta chains below was sequenced from the same sample in a study of T cell repertoires in cytomegalovirus infection. MiXCR, run by TCRdb on the reads, gives a single entry per CDR3 protein. The sample records about 310,000 distinct CDR3 sequences, 17% being singletons. Sequences were obtained from PBMCs. These receptors were collected from a human donor in good health (CMV status not recorded). Some clones in this sample may be carry-over from other donors' samples.

This clonotype was observed a handful of times. This chain connects TRBV10-3 to TRBJ2-7; a possible D gene is TRBD1 (5 bases). The V end lost 10 bases, the J end lost 0 bases, and 19 bases lay between the germline ends. Per the germline V gene, CDR1 is ENHRY and CDR2 is SYGVKD. This CDR3 has 15 residues. Here the CDR3 reads CATSTGPYSSYEQYF. In nucleotides, the CDR3 is TGTGCCACTTCAACAGGACCGTATAGCTCCTACGAGCAGTACTTC.

Of note for this clonotype: This may be a read error, as it is one base from a much larger clone. The V and J genes are TRBV7-9 and TRBJ2-1, with D perhaps being TRBD1 or TRBD2 (5 bases each). The DNA matches TRBJ2-7 better at its end, which makes the J call doubtful. There are 11 residues in the CDR3. Germline CDR1 and CDR2: SEHNR and FQNEAQ (reference sequence). The CDR3 nucleotides read TGTGCCGGGGAGAGGGACCCCGAGCAGTACTTC. Its protein product is CAGERDPEQYF.

Ten or more counts support this clonotype. The CDR3: CASSIAQGADTQYF. The CDR3 DNA is TGTGCCAGCAGTATCGCACAGGGGGCAGATACGCAGTATTTT. The V call is TRBV12-3 or TRBV12-4, the J call TRBJ2-3; 8 nucleotides match TRBD1. The length of the CDR3 is 14 residues. The V and J ends lost 5 bases and 4 bases, in that order; junction bases with no gene match: 5.

The rearrangement uses TRBV3-1 and TRBJ1-1; no reliable D call. The CDR3 has 15 amino acids. With 1 base removed from V and 6 bases from J, the gap between germline ends came to 15 bases. The germline V gene has CDR1 LGHDT and CDR2 YNNKEL (reference sequence). The CDR3: CASSQAVLGEAEAFF. The CDR3 coding sequence is TGTGCCAGCAGCCAAGCCGTTTTAGGCGAAGCTGAAGCTTTCTTT.

The chain combines TRBV20-1 with TRBJ2-1; D may be TRBD2 (7 bases). The V end was cut by 5 bases, the J end by 6 bases, with 17 bases between. Germline CDR1 and CDR2: DFQATT and SNEGSKA (reference sequence). This CDR3 comprises 14 residues. DNA for the CDR3: TGCAGTGCTCACGGGCCTGGGGGGGCCAATGAGCAGTTCTTC. The encoded protein is CSAHGPGGANEQFF.

The J gene is TRBJ1-6, the V gene TRBV6-6; 8 bases align to TRBD1. The V segment lost 10 bases and the J segment 2 bases; nucleotides outside the gene matches: 7. The CDR3 consists of 15 residues. Germline V CDR1 and CDR2: MNHNY, SVGAGI (reference sequence). The CDR3 region is CATRQGRTYNSPLHF. DNA for the CDR3: TGTGCCACCCGACAGGGGAGAACCTATAATTCACCCCTCCACTTT.

The gene calls are TRBV7-3 and TRBJ2-3; 9 nucleotides line up with TRBD2. The CDR3 covers 16 residues. J lost 4 bases, V lost 4 bases, and 9 bases had no gene match. Germline CDR1 SGHTA, CDR2 FQGTGA. This chain's CDR3 is CASSSGNSGGADTQYF. CDR3 DNA: TGTGCCAGCAGCTCCGGGAATAGCGGGGGAGCAGATACGCAGTATTTT.

This clonotype was counted at least ten times. The gene calls are TRBV4-1 and TRBJ2-5, with TRBD1 matching 11 bases. The V gene end was trimmed by 2 bases and the J gene end by 5 bases; junction bases not matched to a gene: 13. The germline V gene has CDR1 MGHRA and CDR2 YSYEKL. This CDR3 is built from 18 residues. The CDR3 here is CASSQNRMDRGLRETQYF. The DNA for the CDR3 is TGCGCCAGCAGCCAAAACCGTATGGACAGGGGGCTTAGGGAGACCCAGTACTTC.